This T cell receptor (beta chain) emerged from a study of cytomegalovirus exposure and HLA in healthy donors. The wider study: A subsequent analysis reported that the 120 validation repertoires were produced on the same platform that had also been used for the roughly 670 first-cohort repertoires.

About this clone itself: Its antigen is not identified.

Assay: immunoSEQ multiplex PCR; the TCRdb copy retains only in-frame clones and omits some. The table shows roughly 57,000 clones, with around 93% occurring only once. The CDR3 contains 15 residues. CDR1 and CDR2 from the germline V gene are MNHNY and SVGAGI (reference sequence). V lost 2 bases, J lost 2 bases, and 13 bases lay in between. Whole-study results and caveats: Rare TCR sequences predominated, though certain public TCRs were found in many donors. Cytomegalovirus-associated TCR beta chains were listed, numbering 150 to 200.

This receptor was obtained from a woman aged 18-35 years in good health and CMV-seropositive. Sample: PBMCs. This sequence joins TRBV6-6 and TRBJ2-7, with D maybe TRBD1 (7 bases). CDR3 sequence reads: CASSYGGDRTYEQYF. For the CDR3, the DNA is TGTGCCAGCAGTTACGGAGGGGACAGAACCTACGAGCAGTACTTC.